This T cell receptor beta chain originates from a study of T cell responses to AZD1222 COVID-19 vaccine. At the level of the study: The study pooled second doses at about 4 or about 12 weeks. Study-wide results and limits: Regions 160-218 and 743-854 held dominance among vaccine-associated CD4 TCRs, which spanned spike. Clonal diversity may have been underestimated in mostly white British donors.

Measured with immunoSEQ multiplex PCR; TCRdb has only the in-frame clones, and not every one. The data show about 110,000 clones, more than 70% seen once. Germline V gene data show CDR1 as LNHNV and CDR2 as YYDKDF (reference sequence). The CDR3 totals 19 residues. The ends were cut back, 0 bases at V and 8 bases at J, with 25 bases in the middle. About this clone itself: Its specificity is unknown.

The specimen comprised peripheral blood, sampled on day 0 of AZD1222 vaccination. The rearrangement links TRBV15 to TRBJ1-4, with D perhaps TRBD1 (5 bases). This TCR came from an adult in good health. The chain's CDR3 is CATSRDGGRGVLFREKLFF. In nucleotides, the CDR3 is TGTGCCACCAGCAGAGATGGGGGTCGAGGCGTACTCTTTCGGGAAAAACTGTTTTTT.